This T cell receptor beta chain was identified in a study of blood T cell repertoires in COVID-19 (dated by TCRdb to 2018 to 2021). Background for the entire study: The collaborator samples originated in the United States, Italy and Spain and spanned the acute and convalescent phases of COVID-19. A de-identified subject ID, COVID-19 status, age in years and sex were almost always included in the sample metadata. Samples were obtained from the ongoing ImmuneRACE study (first 160 participants) and from 1,254 subjects provided by 6 global collaborators. The material from the prospective study consisted of cDNA or gDNA derived from T cells, B-cell-depleted T cells, or PBMCs. Deeply sampled blood TCRbeta repertoires from subjects exposed to, actively infected with, or recovered from COVID-19 were included in the dataset. The repertoires were made available in a free public database intended to serve as a resource for research on the immune response to SARS-CoV-2. Where available, HLA class I and class II types were obtained from metadata supplied by the sample provider rather than from assay-based typing. Study-wide findings and limitations: The quantity of clinical and demographic metadata differed by source and by participant and was supplied without curation.

Enrolling through a virtual design, the prospective study's participants ranged in age from about 18 to 89 years and lived across 20 to 30 United States geographic areas. To assign participants to cohorts, the prospective study relied on clinical history that participants themselves reported in a screening survey and a study questionnaire. In the prospective study, whole blood, serum and a nasopharyngeal or oropharyngeal swab were collected from each participant by mobile phlebotomists. Over a roughly 2-month period, participants in the prospective study had the option of providing additional blood draws and questionnaires. Before DNA extraction, prospective study blood samples were shipped either frozen or at room temperature. V and J are truncated by 0 bases and 6 bases respectively, leaving an intervening sequence of 14 bases. CDR1 and CDR2 (SGHVS, FQNEAQ) derive from the germline V gene. The CDR3 holds 15 amino acids from the cysteine to the phenylalanine. Left in the record is the CDR3 DNA by itself, 45 bases read in frame from the first base.

TCRbeta CDR3 regions were amplified from genomic DNA by means of the immunoSEQ Assay, a bias-controlled multiplex PCR. Processing in the source paper ran as follows. The number of nucleated cells in each sample was estimated from the amplification of reference gene primers within the assay. Sequence reads were collapsed and filtered to measure the absolute abundance of every unique TCRbeta CDR3 rearrangement. For each sample, productive Simpson clonality was calculated by taking the square root of Simpson's diversity index across productive rearrangements. TCRdb re-hosts the immuneACCESS table, in-frame sequences only. Its copies lack some clones; in the studies checked, an unresolved V gene accounts for under half of them, and the cause for the rest is not known. V and J calls and clone size come straight from that table; D and trimming were deduced from the DNA. This sample lists about 360,000 clones; roughly 88% were detected once. 2% to 2.5% of the sample is held by the ten biggest clonotypes.

Regarding this clone: The antigen it recognizes is unknown. It has no much larger one-base neighbor in the sample; base qualities were not kept.

Recombination connected TRBV7-8 to TRBJ1-2; the D segment could be TRBD1, given 6 matching bases. The sample was PBMCs or T cells enriched from blood (not recorded which). This TCR was sampled from a woman aged 40-49 years with acute COVID-19. The CDR3 has the sequence CASSLASGEGHGYTF. The nucleotides are TGTGCCAGCAGCTTAGCTTCAGGGGAGGGACATGGCTACACCTTC.